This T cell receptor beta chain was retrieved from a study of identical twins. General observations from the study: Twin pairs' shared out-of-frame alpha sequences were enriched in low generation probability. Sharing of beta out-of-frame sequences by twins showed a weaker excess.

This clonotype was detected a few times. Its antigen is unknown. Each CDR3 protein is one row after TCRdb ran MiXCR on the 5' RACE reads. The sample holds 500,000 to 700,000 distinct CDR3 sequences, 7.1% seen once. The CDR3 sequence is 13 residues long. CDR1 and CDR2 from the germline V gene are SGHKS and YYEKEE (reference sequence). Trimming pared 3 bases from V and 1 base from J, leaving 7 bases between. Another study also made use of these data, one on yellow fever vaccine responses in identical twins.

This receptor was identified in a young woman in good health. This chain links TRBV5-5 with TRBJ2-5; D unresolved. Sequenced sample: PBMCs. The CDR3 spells CASSSEFQETQYF. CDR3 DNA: TGTGCCAGCAGCTCGGAGTTCCAAGAGACCCAGTACTTC.